The 19 T cell receptor beta chains below were found in one sample sequenced in a study of T cells in Graves' hyperthyroidism and ophthalmopathy. Regions amplified from RNA transcripts were the TCR beta CDR3 regions. Researchers ran a first-round RT-PCR on the TCR CDR3 using the HTBI primer set. MiXCR, applied by TCRdb to the multiplex PCR reads, yields one record per CDR3 protein. The sample has 500,000 to 650,000 distinct CDR3 sequences, 13% to 15% seen once. The sequencing input was blood. The receptor source for this set is a woman aged 40 to 49 with Graves' hyperthyroidism.

This clonotype appeared a few times. The chain links TRBV4-1 to TRBJ2-3; TRBD2 matches at 9 bases. CDR1 MGHRA and CDR2 YSYEKL come from the germline V gene. The CDR3 has 17 amino acids. The junction had 12 bases not matched to a gene; V was cut back by 3 bases and J by 5 bases. DNA for the CDR3: TGCGCCAGCAGCCACCGTGGGCGGGAGGGCCTGGTAGATACGCAGTATTTT. Encoded protein: CASSHRGREGLVDTQYF.

In this sample, this clonotype turned up many times. V gene TRBV7-9 combines with J gene TRBJ2-1; D may be TRBD2 (5 bases). V was trimmed by 4 bases and J by 3 bases, leaving 19 bases between them. Germline V gene sequence: CDR1 SEHNR, CDR2 FQNEAQ (reference sequence). The CDR3 loop spans 17 amino acids. The CDR3 loop reads CASSSTPASGYYNEQFF. CDR3 nucleotide sequence: TGTGCCAGCAGCTCGACCCCGGCAAGCGGATACTACAATGAGCAGTTCTTC.

The chain links TRBV3-1 to TRBJ2-3; a weak D match, TRBD2 (6 bases). From germline, CDR1 is LGHDT and CDR2 YNNKEL (reference sequence). V lost 4 bases, J lost 5 bases, and 10 bases lay in between. The CDR3 totals 13 residues. DNA of the CDR3: TGTGCCAGCAGCCCTCGGGAGCTAGATACGCAGTATTTT. This encodes CASSPRELDTQYF.

This clonotype showed up many times. The chain joins TRBV13 to TRBJ2-3, with 9 nucleotides matching TRBD2. Losses at the gene ends were 4 bases for V and 6 bases for J; bases not matched to a gene: 8. This CDR3 is 15 amino acids long. Germline V CDR1 and CDR2: PRHDT, FYEKMQ (reference sequence). In DNA, the CDR3 is TGTGCCAGCAGCTCAAGCCTAGCGGGAAGGGATACGCAGTATTTT. This translates into CASSSSLAGRDTQYF.

This clonotype showed up many times. This chain uses TRBV3-1 with TRBJ1-5; 8 bases agree with TRBD1. The germline CDR1 and CDR2 sequences are LGHDT and YNNKEL (reference sequence). There are 14 residues in the CDR3. V trimming: 1 base; J trimming: 4 bases; junction bases outside the gene matches: 0. CDR3 loop: CASSQGQGNQPQHF. The CDR3 bases are TGTGCCAGCAGCCAAGGACAGGGGAATCAGCCCCAGCATTTT.

The chain employs TRBV20-1 and TRBJ2-7; D might be TRBD1 or TRBD2, each matching 5 bases. CDR3 size: 15 residues. Trimming cost V 4 bases and J 1 base, with 17 bases left between them. The germline CDR1 and CDR2 sequences are DFQATT and SNEGSKA (reference sequence). The CDR3 protein is CSATGPRSLSYEQYF. DNA of the CDR3: TGCAGTGCTACGGGGCCCCGATCCCTTTCCTACGAGCAGTACTTC.

This clonotype was counted between two and nine times. This chain links TRBV7-3 with TRBJ2-1; D might be TRBD1 or TRBD2, each matching 5 bases. Looked up from germline, CDR1 is SGHTA and CDR2 is FQGTGA. The CDR3 covers 15 residues. V was shortened by 4 bases and J by 5 bases, with 15 bases between the two germline ends. The CDR3 DNA is TGTGCCAGCAGCTGGGGCGGGCGGGTAGACAATGAGCAGTTCTTC. It encodes CASSWGGRVDNEQFF.

This clonotype was observed at least ten times. V usage is TRBV7-9 and J usage is TRBJ1-5; TRBD1 might be the D (5 bases). With 4 bases removed from V and 6 bases from J, the gap between germline ends came to 13 bases. Germline V CDR1 and CDR2: SEHNR, FQNEAQ (reference sequence). The CDR3 is 14 residues long. Here the CDR3 DNA reads TGTGCCAGCAGCTCCCCGGGGGAGGGTCAGCCCCAGCATTTT. Amino acids: CASSSPGEGQPQHF. Complete variable domain (other parts from reference TRBV7-9 and TRBJ1-5): DTGVSQNPRHKITKRGQNVTFRCDPISEHNRLYWYRQTLGQGPEFLTYFQNEAQLEKSRLLSDRFSAERPKGSFSTLEIQRTEQGDSAMYLCASSSPGEGQPQHFGDGTRLSIL.

There are many counts of this clonotype. The chain is built from TRBV20-1 and TRBJ1-1; D gene ambiguous. CDR3 length: 12 residues. Germline loops: CDR1 DFQATT, CDR2 SNEGSKA (reference sequence). V lost 5 bases and J 1 base, leaving 8 bases between the germline ends. DNA of the CDR3: TGCAGTGCTGACACAGAGAACACTGAAGCTTTCTTT. Residues: CSADTENTEAFF.

This clonotype was seen only a few times. CDR3 nucleotide sequence: TGCAGCGTTGAAGATCGGGTTGGGGGGTCACAGAGCTCTGGAAACACCATATATTTT. It encodes CSVEDRVGGSQSSGNTIYF. The V and J genes are TRBV29-1 and TRBJ1-3; D possibly corresponds to TRBD1 (5 bases). The ends were cut back, 0 bases at V and 0 bases at J, with 21 bases in the middle. Germline lookup yields CDR1 SQVTM and CDR2 ANQGSEA. The CDR3 sequence is 19 residues long.

This chain uses TRBV19 with TRBJ2-5; TRBD1 matches at 9 bases. Germline V CDR1 and CDR2: LNHDA, SQIVND (reference sequence). The V segment lost 4 bases and the J segment 4 bases; nucleotides outside the gene matches: 10. This CDR3 has 16 residues. The CDR3 protein is CASSTNLGQGRETQYF. In DNA, the CDR3 is TGTGCCAGTAGTACAAACCTAGGACAGGGGCGAGAGACCCAGTACTTC.

This clonotype was observed at least ten times. The V gene is TRBV7-8, the J gene TRBJ2-3, with 7 bases lining up with TRBD1. This CDR3 region has 16 residues. V gave up 5 bases and J gave up 0 bases; unmatched junction bases: 8. Germline V lookup: CDR1 SGHVS, CDR2 FQNEAQ. This CDR3 reads CASSMRDSASTDTQYF. Here the CDR3 DNA reads TGTGCCAGCAGCATGAGGGACAGTGCTAGCACAGATACGCAGTATTTT.

This chain uses TRBV28 with TRBJ2-1, with 9 positions matching TRBD2. Trimming cost V 5 bases and J 7 bases; bases outside gene matches: 15. This CDR3 is 17 amino acids long. Germline V gives CDR1 MDHEN, CDR2 SYDVKM. This chain's CDR3 is CASSPRSAGGPGNEQFF. CDR3 coding DNA: TGTGCCAGCAGTCCGCGGTCGGCGGGAGGGCCGGGTAATGAGCAGTTCTTC.

The CDR3 DNA follows: TGTGCCTGGAGCGGAGGCTCCGCTTTTAACTATGGCTACACCTTC. Translation: CAWSGGSAFNYGYTF. The gene calls are TRBV30 and TRBJ1-2; no definite D call. The CDR3 length is 15 residues. Germline lookup yields CDR1 GTSNPN and CDR2 SVGIG (reference sequence). V lost 3 bases and J 1 base, leaving 15 bases between the germline ends.

The V gene is TRBV11-2, the J gene TRBJ2-4; D gene unclear. Germline values: CDR1 SGHAT, CDR2 FQNNGV. V dropped 1 base and J dropped 9 bases, with 7 bases sitting between them. The CDR3 length is 12 residues. CDR3 nucleotide sequence: TGTGCCAGCAGCTTAGGGTTCGGCATTCAGTACTTC. Amino acid sequence: CASSLGFGIQYF.

This clonotype was seen ten or more times. The chain is built from TRBV18 and TRBJ1-2, with TRBD1 matching 7 bases. Germline V gives CDR1 KGHSH, CDR2 LQKENI. The length of the CDR3 is 15 residues. The trim removed 5 bases at V and 3 bases at J, leaving 9 bases unmatched. CDR3 loop: CASSSVGTGDYGYTF. CDR3 sequence (DNA): TGTGCCAGCTCATCGGTGGGTACAGGGGACTATGGCTACACCTTC.

This clonotype has just a few counts. J is TRBJ2-5 and V is TRBV15, with D unclear. V was shortened by 3 bases and J by 4 bases, with 3 bases between the two germline ends. Germline V gene lookup returns CDR1 LNHNV and CDR2 YYDKDF (reference sequence). CDR3 length: 11 amino acids. CDR3 DNA sequence: TGTGCCACCAGCAGGGGAGAGACCCAGTACTTC. Amino acids: CATSRGETQYF. The full variable domain, with the rest looked up from reference TRBV15 and TRBJ2-5, is DAMVIQNPRYQVTQFGKPVTLSCSQTLNHNVMYWYQQKSSQAPKLLFHYYDKDFNNEADTPDNFQSRRPNTSFCFLDIRSPGLGDTAMYLCATSRGETQYFGPGTRLLVL.

This clonotype appeared once. This chain uses TRBV9 with TRBJ2-6; D is undetermined. The V gene's germline CDR1 is SGDLS and CDR2 YYNGEE. The V end lost 0 bases, the J end lost 4 bases, and 8 bases lay between the germline ends. The CDR3 has 15 amino acids. The CDR3 reads CASSVEPQGANVLTF. For the CDR3, the DNA is TGTGCCAGCAGCGTAGAGCCACAGGGGGCCAACGTCCTGACTTTC. Full variable domain (missing parts from reference TRBV9 and TRBJ2-6): DSGVTQTPKHLITATGQRVTLRCSPRSGDLSVYWYQQSLDQGLQFLIQYYNGEERAKGNILERFSAQQFPDLHSELNLSSLELGDSALYFCASSVEPQGANVLTFGAGSRLTVL.

This clonotype was detected once. The chain carries TRBV5-5 and TRBJ2-7; 10 nucleotides align to TRBD1. This CDR3 has 13 amino acids. The V segment lost 5 bases and the J segment 5 bases; nucleotides outside the gene matches: 4. The germline gives CDR1 SGHKS, CDR2 YYEKEE (reference sequence). The DNA of the CDR3 is TGTGCCAGCAGGGCGGACAGGGGGAACGAGCAGTACTTC. Protein: CASRADRGNEQYF.